The 21 T cell receptor beta chains listed next were all sequenced from one sample in a study of response to subunit inactivated influenza vaccine. One entry per CDR3 protein results from TCRdb running MiXCR on the RT-PCR reads. The sample shows more than 550,000 distinct CDR3 sequences, roughly 10% of them seen only once. These same records also appear under a second study, on T cells expressing NK-cell markers. That report notes: As the method of synthesis, 5'RACE template switching with UMIs yielded TCR beta cDNA.

Sequenced material: PBMCs from blood, taken on the day of vaccination. The receptors were gathered from a man between 45 and 60 years old who received an inactivated influenza vaccine.

The chain has TRBV7-3 and TRBJ2-2; no clear D gene. The CDR3 totals 13 residues. Germline lookup yields CDR1 SGHTA and CDR2 FQGTGA. V was shortened by 2 bases and J by 4 bases, with 5 bases between the two germline ends. The CDR3 region has the DNA TGTGCCAGCAGCTTATACAGCACCGGGGAGCTGTTTTTT. It encodes CASSLYSTGELFF.

This clonotype occurred once. An end of the junction differs from the germline gene, which may be a read error. This chain uses TRBV6-5 with TRBJ2-2; D gene ambiguous. The CDR3 extends over 14 amino acids. CDR1 and CDR2 (germline): MNHEY, SVGAGI. In nucleotides, the CDR3 is TGTGCCAGCAGTTACTTACTAAACACCGCGGAGCTGTTTTTT. Its translation is CASSYLLNTAELFF.

The chain combines TRBV29-1 with TRBJ1-1; 7 bases align to TRBD1. CDR3 length equals 15 residues. Germline CDR1 and CDR2: SQVTM and ANQGSEA. The ends lost 6 bases at V and 2 bases at J; junction bases unmatched: 12. CDR3 sequence reads: CSVQYLGQINTEAFF. DNA of the CDR3: TGCAGCGTGCAGTATCTGGGACAGATAAACACTGAAGCTTTCTTT.

This clonotype has a handful of counts. CDR3 protein: CASSPGTIHNEQFF. CDR3 nucleotide sequence: TGTGCCAGCAGCCCCGGGACGATACACAATGAGCAGTTCTTC. This chain uses TRBV7-8 with TRBJ2-1; D may correspond to TRBD1 or TRBD2 (5 bases each). The CDR3 loop spans 14 amino acids. The germline gives CDR1 SGHVS, CDR2 FQNEAQ. Between the trimmed V and J ends, which lost 5 bases and 5 bases, there was a span of 13 bases.

The J gene is TRBJ1-6, the V gene TRBV12-3 or TRBV12-4, with 8 bases that match TRBD1. V lost 3 bases and J lost 7; bases outside the gene matches: 5. The CDR3 loop spans 15 amino acids. In DNA form, the CDR3 reads TGTGCCAGCAGTTTGACAGGGGTTGGGAATTCACCCCTCCACTTT. Amino acids: CASSLTGVGNSPLHF.

The chain has TRBV7-2 and TRBJ2-3; TRBD2 matches 12 bases. In germline, CDR1 is SGHTA, CDR2 FQGNSA. The CDR3 has 17 residues. Unmatched junction bases numbered 8, after V lost 0 bases and J lost 7 bases. This CDR3 is CASSLATSGGLGYTQYF. The CDR3 DNA reads as TGTGCCAGCAGCTTAGCGACTAGCGGGGGCTTGGGATATACGCAGTATTTT. Drawing the rest from reference TRBV7-2 and TRBJ2-3, the complete variable domain is GAGVSQSPSNKVTEKGKDVELRCDPISGHTALYWYRQSLGQGLEFLIYFQGNSAPDKSGLPSDRFSAERTGGSVSTLTIQRTQQEDSAVYLCASSLATSGGLGYTQYFGPGTRLTVL.

This clonotype has a handful of counts. The chain carries TRBV5-5 and TRBJ2-7; D perhaps matches TRBD1 (5 bases). Per germline, CDR1 SGHKS and CDR2 YYEKEE (reference sequence). Deletions cut 2 bases from V and 0 bases from J, with 12 bases between. The CDR3 sequence is 15 residues long. CDR3 sequence (DNA): TGTGCCAGCAGCTTATCCGACAGTGCCTCCTACGAGCAGTACTTC. Protein sequence: CASSLSDSASYEQYF.

This chain uses TRBV6-2 or TRBV6-3 with TRBJ2-1; 12 bases match TRBD2. After removal of 1 base from V and 7 bases from J, the junction contained 5 bases not matched to a gene. This CDR3 comprises 16 residues. From germline, CDR1 is MNHEY and CDR2 SVGEGT. In nucleotides, the CDR3 is TGTGCCAGCAGTTACTGGCTAGCGGGAGGGCGAAATGAGCAGTTCTTC. Residues: CASSYWLAGGRNEQFF.

This clonotype was found a few times. This chain connects TRBV13 to TRBJ2-3; 9 nucleotides align to TRBD2. Germline V CDR1 and CDR2: PRHDT, FYEKMQ (reference sequence). The CDR3 sequence is 15 residues long. The trim removed 7 bases at V and 1 base at J, leaving 6 bases unmatched. Here the CDR3 DNA reads TGTGCCAGCACCCTGTGGACTAGCGGCACAGATACGCAGTATTTT. Translation: CASTLWTSGTDTQYF.

Comment on this clonotype: A read error may produce the germline difference seen at one junction end. J is TRBJ2-7 and V is TRBV7-9; TRBD1 agrees at 7 bases. The length of the CDR3 is 11 residues. Germline V gene data show CDR1 as SEHNR and CDR2 as FQNEAQ (reference sequence). CDR3 protein: CASSLGTDLLF. In DNA, the CDR3 is TGTGCCAGCAGCCTAGGGACAGACCTCCTCTTC. Filled out from reference TRBV7-9 and TRBJ2-7, the complete variable domain reads DTGVSQNPRHKITKRGQNVTFRCDPISEHNRLYWYRQTLGQGPEFLTYFQNEAQLEKSRLLSDRFSAERPKGSFSTLEIQRTEQGDSAMYLCASSLGTDLLFGPGTRLTVT.

This clonotype was seen repeatedly, ten times or more. The V and J genes are TRBV30 and TRBJ2-1; TRBD2 agrees at 13 bases. The CDR3 covers 15 residues. Germline-derived CDR1 and CDR2 are GTSNPN and SVGIG (reference sequence). The J segment lost 8 bases and the V segment lost 2 bases, leaving 6 bases of the junction unmatched. The CDR3 protein is CAWSRTSGRVYEQFF. DNA of the CDR3: TGTGCCTGGAGTCGCACTAGCGGGAGGGTCTATGAGCAGTTCTTC.

V and J are TRBV7-2 and TRBJ2-7, with D possibly being TRBD2 (6 bases). Germline lookup yields CDR1 SGHTA and CDR2 FQGNSA. The CDR3 length is 14 residues. Between the trimmed V and J ends, which lost 8 bases and 4 bases, there was a span of 18 bases. The CDR3 nucleotides are TGTGCCAGCGAATTAGCGGTAGGGCTTTACGAGCAGTACTTC. Translating it yields CASELAVGLYEQYF.

This clonotype was recorded a few times. This rearrangement joins TRBV20-1 to TRBJ1-3; D call uncertain. Germline CDR1 reads DFQATT; CDR2 reads SNEGSKA (reference sequence). The CDR3 has 16 amino acids. Trimming took 1 base from V and 0 from J, leaving 13 bases between them. CDR3 nucleotide sequence: TGCAGTGCTAGAGGACCCCACAGAATCTCTGGAAACACCATATATTTT. Translated, it gives CSARGPHRISGNTIYF.

The rearrangement uses TRBV3-1 and TRBJ2-7; D unclear. The CDR3 is 14 amino acids. V was pared by 5 bases and J by 1 base, with 12 bases between. Germline values: CDR1 LGHDT, CDR2 YNNKEL (reference sequence). Here the CDR3 DNA reads TGTGCCAGCAGCAAGACGCTGCCGTCCTACGAGCAGTACTTC. Translated: CASSKTLPSYEQYF.

The chain combines TRBV7-9 with TRBJ2-1; the match to TRBD1 covers 7 bases. CDR1 SEHNR and CDR2 FQNEAQ come from the germline V gene (reference sequence). With 0 bases clipped from V and 5 bases from J, the junction kept 4 bases outside the gene matches. This CDR3 is 15 amino acids long. CDR3 coding DNA: TGTGCCAGCAGCTTAGCACAGGGGCAAAACAATGAGCAGTTCTTC. This sequence encodes CASSLAQGQNNEQFF.

This clonotype was picked up many times. V gene TRBV20-1 combines with J gene TRBJ2-2; possibly TRBD1 or TRBD2 for D (5 bases each). Germline CDR1 DFQATT, CDR2 SNEGSKA (reference sequence). The CDR3 spans 13 residues. Trimming removed 6 bases from V and 8 bases from J, with 16 bases in between. The CDR3 protein is CSAERGRAGELFF. The CDR3 DNA is TGCAGTGCGGAGAGGGGAAGGGCTGGGGAGCTGTTTTTT.

The chain links TRBV4-3 to TRBJ2-3; 10 bases are shared with TRBD2. The CDR3 has 16 residues. In germline, CDR1 is LGHNA, CDR2 YSLEER. The V gene end was trimmed by 0 bases and the J gene end by 3 bases; junction bases not matched to a gene: 3. The CDR3 is CASSQDLSGRTDTQYF. Here the CDR3 DNA reads TGCGCCAGCAGCCAAGATCTTAGCGGGAGGACAGATACGCAGTATTTT.

This clonotype has ten or more counts. The chain employs TRBV20-1 and TRBJ1-5, with D possibly TRBD1 on 6 matching bases. The germline V gene has CDR1 DFQATT and CDR2 SNEGSKA (reference sequence). V gave up 0 bases and J gave up 2 bases, with 11 bases separating them. The CDR3 runs to 15 residues. The CDR3 spells CSARDGAGGNQPQHF. CDR3 DNA: TGCAGTGCTAGAGACGGGGCAGGGGGCAATCAGCCCCAGCATTTT.

This clonotype was counted between two and nine times. The CDR3 DNA follows: TGCAGTGCTAGAGACAGGGGGCCCTACAATGAGCAGTTCTTC. It specifies CSARDRGPYNEQFF. The chain uses TRBV20-1 and TRBJ2-1, with 8 bases fitting TRBD1. The germline CDR1 and CDR2 sequences are DFQATT and SNEGSKA (reference sequence). The CDR3 has 14 amino acids. The J segment lost 2 bases and the V segment lost 0 bases, leaving 0 bases of the junction unmatched.

The rearrangement uses TRBV7-9 and TRBJ2-7; D is undetermined. The CDR3 runs 12 residues. Germline loops: CDR1 SEHNR, CDR2 FQNEAQ (reference sequence). Trimming left V 1 base short and J 8 bases short, with 9 bases between. The CDR3 protein is CASSLDRSKQYF. The CDR3 DNA sequence: TGTGCCAGCAGCTTAGATAGGTCAAAGCAGTACTTC.

The J gene is TRBJ1-4, the V gene TRBV7-2; D is undetermined. Trimming took 5 bases from V and 4 from J, leaving 14 bases between them. Germline V gene sequence: CDR1 SGHTA, CDR2 FQGNSA. This CDR3 region has 15 residues. The CDR3 is CASSLSPGVNEKLFF. The CDR3 DNA follows: TGTGCCAGCAGCCTCTCTCCCGGCGTTAATGAAAAACTGTTTTTT.